The entry below gives a single T cell receptor beta chain sequence along with its context. What it recognizes is unknown. After 5'RACE with constant-segment primers, TCR alpha and TCR beta cDNA libraries carrying sample barcodes and UMIs were obtained. Via MiXCR, TCRdb re-called the 5' RACE reads, giving one row per CDR3 protein. The table includes a few hundred thousand distinct CDR3 sequences, about a fifth detected once. The CDR3 is 14 amino acids. Germline-derived CDR1 and CDR2 are KGHSH and LQKENI. The V gene end was trimmed by 3 bases and the J gene end by 5 bases; junction bases not matched to a gene: 5. This sample stems from a study of T-cell memory formation after mild COVID-19. General study results and limits: Contracting clones from day 15 to 85 had balanced CD4/CD8; later expanders favoured CD4+.

The receptor's source is an adult woman who had mild COVID-19 (a few samples of this study predate the infection). Cell type and time point are not known. V usage is TRBV18 and J usage is TRBJ2-7; 9 bases map to TRBD1. Sequencing was carried out using PBMCs or a T cell subset sorted from them (not recorded which). CDR3 sequence reads: CASSPTGGRDEQYF. The CDR3 DNA sequence: TGTGCCAGCTCACCTACAGGGGGCAGGGACGAGCAGTACTTC.